These T cell receptor beta chains were read from a single sample in a study of cytomegalovirus exposure and HLA in healthy donors. Profiling relied on immunoSEQ multiplex PCR, and the TCRdb table lists in-frame clones only, not all of them. The table shows under 250,000 clones, with 85% occurring only once. What was sequenced was PBMCs. All receptors come from a girl aged 2 to 9 in good health and CMV-seronegative. Each CDR3 is given with its conserved first and last residue. The order of the fields is J gene, V gene, D gene, clone size, CDR3 DNA, CDR3 protein. D genes are given only for firm matches. Some rows have no size entry. The others give once, few or many, or a class for an expanded clone.

TRBJ2-5 | TRBV7-9 | TRBD2 | - | TGTGCCAGCAGCCGAACCGGGACGGGGGGGGAGACCCAGTACTTC | CASSRTGTGGETQYF
TRBJ2-1 | TRBV6-6 | TRBD2 | - | TGTGCCAGCAGACCTGGACTAGTCTCTTACAATGAGCAGTTCTTC | CASRPGLVSYNEQFF
TRBJ2-3 | TRBV4-1 | TRBD1 | - | TGCGCCAGCAGTTACAGGGGGCGCAGCACAGATACGCAGTATTTT | CASSYRGRSTDTQYF
TRBJ2-7 | TRBV5-4 | TRBD2 | - | TGTGCCAGCAGTGGGGTAGCGGGAGGCCGCGAGCAGTACTTC | CASSGVAGGREQYF
TRBJ2-5 | TRBV19 | TRBD2 | - | TGTGCCACCCGGGGGGGAAAGAGTTCCCAGTACTTC | CATRGGKSSQYF
TRBJ1-3 | TRBV30 | - | - | TGTGCCTGGAGTGCGGGAGTGCGAGGAACTGGAAGCACCATATATTTT | CAWSAGVRGTGSTIYF
TRBJ1-2 | TRBV5-6 | - | - | TGTGCCAGCAGTCCAGGTCAGGGCGTAGGCTACACCTTC | CASSPGQGVGYTF
TRBJ2-7 | TRBV18 | - | - | TGTGCCAGCTCACTCTCGCAGCGTAACTACGAGCAGTACTTC | CASSLSQRNYEQYF
TRBJ2-5 | TRBV6-1 | TRBD2 | - | TGTGCCAGCAGTTCGGGACTAGCGGGATCGGCCCAGTACTTC | CASSSGLAGSAQYF
TRBJ1-2 | TRBV2 | - | once | TGTGCCAGCAGTGGAGGCTATGGCTACACCTTC | CASSGGYGYTF
TRBJ2-1 | TRBV5-1 | TRBD2 | - | TGCGCCAGCAGCTTGCAGCGGGGTGCCTACAATGAGCAGTTCTTC | CASSLQRGAYNEQFF
TRBJ1-2 | TRBV29-1 | TRBD1 | few | TGCAGCGCATCGGGACAGGGGCTAACTGGCTACACCTTC | CSASGQGLTGYTF
TRBJ2-3 | TRBV11-1 | TRBD1 | once | TGTGCCAGCAGCTTAGCGCAAGGGACAGGTCCTAGCACAGATACGCAGTATTTT | CASSLAQGTGPSTDTQYF
TRBJ2-7 | TRBV2 | - | - | TGTGCCAGCCGTGTAGAGGGTGGCTACGAGCAGTACTTC | CASRVEGGYEQYF
TRBJ2-5 | TRBV9 | TRBD2 | - | TGTGCCAGCAGCGTAGCGGGGGGTCTAAAGACCCAGTACTTC | CASSVAGGLKTQYF
TRBJ2-7 | TRBV7-9 | - | - | TGTGCCAGCAGCTTAGCGGGCAGGGTTTACGAGCAGTACTTC | CASSLAGRVYEQYF
TRBJ2-7 | TRBV2 | - | - | TGTGCCATCGCAAAGGGGGGGGCCTACGAGCAGTACTTC | CAIAKGGAYEQYF
TRBJ1-6 | TRBV19 | TRBD1 | once | TGTGCCAGTAGTACGGGACAGGGCTATTCACCCCTCCACTTT | CASSTGQGYSPLHF
TRBJ2-2 | TRBV4-1 | TRBD2 | few | TGCGCCAGCAGCCAACTGCGACTAGCCCCGAAAGGGACCGGGGAGCTGTTTTTT | CASSQLRLAPKGTGELFF
TRBJ1-5 | TRBV5-1 | TRBD1 | - | TGCGCCAGCAGCTGCTCGCGGACAGGGGACTGGGATAATCAGCCCCAGCATTTT | CASSCSRTGDWDNQPQHF
TRBJ1-2 | TRBV27 | - | - | TGTGCCAGCAGTAGCTCGGAGAACTATGGCTACACCTTC | CASSSSENYGYTF
TRBJ1-6 | TRBV5-4 | TRBD1 | - | TGTGCCAGCAGCTGGGGTACCGGGACAGAAAATAATTCACCCCTCCACTTT | CASSWGTGTENNSPLHF
TRBJ2-7 | TRBV11-2 | TRBD2 | - | TGTGCCAGCAGCCAACTAGCGGCCGAGCAGTACTTC | CASSQLAAEQYF
TRBJ1-5 | TRBV30 | - | - | TGTGCCTGGAGTTCATCGGATAGACTCAATCAGCCCCAGCATTTT | CAWSSSDRLNQPQHF
TRBJ2-2 | TRBV19 | TRBD1 | - | TGTGCCAGTAGTGTGACAGGGGCCTACACCGGGGAGCTGTTTTTT | CASSVTGAYTGELFF
TRBJ2-3 | TRBV2 | TRBD2 | - | TGTGCCAGCCGCGGGAGGTTAACGGATACGCAGTATTTT | CASRGRLTDTQYF
TRBJ2-7 | TRBV7-8 | - | - | TGTGCCAGCAGCCCCCTACCTACTAACTACGAGCAGTACTTC | CASSPLPTNYEQYF
TRBJ1-4 | TRBV2 | TRBD1 | once | TGTGCCAGCAGGGCCACAGGGGGCGGGCGTGAAAAACTGTTTTTT | CASRATGGGREKLFF
TRBJ2-3 | TRBV7-9 | TRBD2 | - | TGTGCCAGCAGCTCGGGGGGGCTTGCAGATACGCAGTATTTT | CASSSGGLADTQYF
TRBJ2-7 | TRBV2 | TRBD2 | - | TGTGCCAGCACCCGAGGACTAGCGGGGGGGACATACGAGCAGTACTTC | CASTRGLAGGTYEQYF
TRBJ1-5 | TRBV15 | TRBD1 | - | TGTGCCACCAGCAGAGTAACAGGGGCCCTCAATCAGCCCCAGCATTTT | CATSRVTGALNQPQHF
TRBJ1-5 | TRBV2 | - | - | TGTGCCAGCAGTGAAGCGCTCCAGGGCAATCAGCCCCAGCATTTT | CASSEALQGNQPQHF
TRBJ2-7 | TRBV7-2 | TRBD1 | - | TGTGCCAGCAGCTTAGAACAGGGGGCATACGAGCAGTACTTC | CASSLEQGAYEQYF
TRBJ2-3 | TRBV5-6 | TRBD1 | few | TGTGCCAGCAGACGGACAGGGGGCACAGATACGCAGTATTTT | CASRRTGGTDTQYF
TRBJ2-7 | TRBV2 | TRBD1 | once | TGTGCCAGCAGTGAAGCTACTTGGACAGGGCATGGCGAGCAGTACTTC | CASSEATWTGHGEQYF
TRBJ1-1 | TRBV6-1 | TRBD1 | - | TGTGCCAGCAAAGGACAGGGGGCTGAGAACACTGAAGCTTTCTTT | CASKGQGAENTEAFF
TRBJ2-2 | TRBV6-5 | - | - | TGTGCCAGCAGTTCACGGTTGGGCCAGAACACCGGGGAGCTGTTTTTT | CASSSRLGQNTGELFF
TRBJ2-5 | TRBV4-1 | - | - | TGCGCCAGCAGCCCCCCAGGGGAGACCCAGTACTTC | CASSPPGETQYF
TRBJ2-7 | TRBV5-4 | TRBD2 | - | TGTGCCAGCAGCTTGGCCGCTAGCGGGGGGGGCGCCCTCTACGAGCAGTACTTC | CASSLAASGGGALYEQYF
TRBJ2-7 | TRBV7-9 | - | - | TGTGCCAGCAGCCTCGCCGGGACTGCAACCTACGAGCAGTACTTC | CASSLAGTATYEQYF
TRBJ2-2 | TRBV19 | - | - | TGTGCCAGTAAAGCTGTGGCAGGGGCGGAAGTCGGGGAGCTGTTTTTT | CASKAVAGAEVGELFF
TRBJ2-7 | TRBV27 | TRBD1 | - | TGTGCCAGCAGTTTAATTGGTCGGCAGGGGGCCTACGAGCAGTACTTC | CASSLIGRQGAYEQYF
TRBJ1-4 | TRBV30 | - | - | TGTGCCTGGCAGGGGACCCTAATAAGCGAAAAACTGTTTTTT | CAWQGTLISEKLFF
TRBJ2-7 | TRBV4-2 | TRBD2 | - | TGTGCCAGCAGCCAAGATATGGCTAGCGGGAGCTACGAGCAGTACTTC | CASSQDMASGSYEQYF
TRBJ2-1 | TRBV4-2 | TRBD2 | - | TGTGCCAGCAGCCAAGAGCTAAGGCGGGGGGGCCTCAATGAGCAGTTCTTC | CASSQELRRGGLNEQFF
TRBJ1-1 | TRBV2 | TRBD1 | few | TGTGCCAGCATCCAGACAGGGGCTAAAAGGGACGCTTTCTTT | CASIQTGAKRDAFF
TRBJ2-5 | TRBV18 | - | - | TGTGCCAGCTCACCGGGGGCGGACCAAGAGACCCAGTACTTC | CASSPGADQETQYF
TRBJ1-5 | TRBV4-2 | - | - | TGTGCCAGCAGCCAAGGGGACACGGATCAGCCCCAGCATTTT | CASSQGDTDQPQHF
TRBJ2-7 | TRBV6-6 | - | - | TGTGCCAGCAGTTACAGCTCGACCTACGAGCAGTACTTC | CASSYSSTYEQYF
TRBJ2-3 | TRBV27 | TRBD1 | - | TGTGCCAGCAGAGGGTGGAGGGACAGGGTGTCACCAGATACGCAGTATTTT | CASRGWRDRVSPDTQYF
TRBJ2-7 | TRBV5-1 | - | - | TGCGCCAGCAGCTTGGCTGTTACAGGCTCCGCTCGAGACGAGCAGTACTTC | CASSLAVTGSARDEQYF
TRBJ2-1 | TRBV19 | - | - | TGTGCCAGTAGCCAGGTTACCTACAATGAGCAGTTCTTC | CASSQVTYNEQFF